Each of the 19 T cell receptor beta chains below was sequenced from the same sample in a study of blood T cells in healthy people across ages. Sample-barcoded 5' priming and a J-beta primer mix drove a second PCR of roughly 6 to 12 cycles. TCRdb itself ran the 5' RACE reads through MiXCR, one entry per CDR3 protein. The sample contains about 1 million distinct CDR3 sequences, 45% of which appear only once. Sequenced: blood. All receptors derive from a woman aged 60-75 years in good health.

As concerns this clonotype: A much more abundant neighbour one base away suggests this may be a read error. The chain carries TRBV2 and TRBJ2-3, with D perhaps being TRBD1 or TRBD2 (5 bases each). Germline CDR1 SNHLY, CDR2 FYNNEI. The V end lost 4 bases, the J end lost 1 base, and 12 bases lay between the germline ends. The CDR3 has 15 amino acids. The CDR3 nucleotides are TGTGCCAGCAGTGGGGGCCGAGGGGGCACAGATACGCAGTATTTT. Encoded protein: CASSGGRGGTDTQYF.

The rearrangement links TRBV27 to TRBJ1-2; D remains unclear. This CDR3 comprises 16 residues. In germline, CDR1 is MNHEY, CDR2 SMNVEV (reference sequence). V was shortened by 0 bases and J by 4 bases, with 15 bases between the two germline ends. The CDR3 sequence is CASSLSKQTWGYGYTF. CDR3 DNA: TGTGCCAGCAGTTTATCAAAACAGACCTGGGGCTATGGCTACACCTTC.

The chain combines TRBV25-1 with TRBJ2-1; TRBD2 is a possible D gene (6 bases). The CDR3 is made up of 20 amino acids. CDR1 and CDR2 (germline): MGHDK, SYGVNS. Trimming took 1 base from V and 1 from J, leaving 23 bases between them. CDR3 in DNA: TGTGCCAGCAGTGAATTGGGGGGATTAGGGGTTGGGGCTTCCTACAATGAGCAGTTCTTC. Translating it yields CASSELGGLGVGASYNEQFF.

V gene TRBV28 combines with J gene TRBJ2-7; TRBD1 is a possible D gene (6 bases). Trimming shortened V by 6 bases and J by 2 bases, and 14 bases separated the two germline ends. The germline CDR1 and CDR2 sequences are MDHEN and SYDVKM. The CDR3 loop spans 14 amino acids. CDR3: CASRITDSTYEQYF. As DNA, the CDR3 is TGTGCCAGCAGAATAACGGACAGCACCTACGAGCAGTACTTC.

For this clonotype: The germline gene is not matched at one end of the junction; a read error may be the cause. The chain recombines TRBV4-2 with TRBJ2-3; weak D call: TRBD2 (7 bases). CDR3 length equals 15 residues. CDR1 is LGHNA, CDR2 YNFKEQ, per germline. For the CDR3, the DNA is TGTACCAGCAGCCCAGGGGTAGGGGAGGGTGATACGCAGTATTTT. It specifies CTSSPGVGEGDTQYF.

On this clonotype itself: One junction end does not reproduce the germline sequence, and a read error may be involved. The chain carries TRBV6-2 or TRBV6-3 and TRBJ2-1, with D possibly called TRBD1 or TRBD2 (5 bases each). CDR3 length: 13 amino acids. The germline gives CDR1 MNHEY, CDR2 SVGEGT. The CDR3 loop is CTSSYRGPNEQFF. The CDR3 coding sequence is TGTACCAGCAGTTACCGGGGACCCAATGAGCAGTTCTTC.

This chain joins TRBV11-1 and TRBJ2-7; 7 bases are shared with TRBD1. The junction had 10 bases not matched to a gene; V was cut back by 1 base and J by 4 bases. CDR3 length: 16 residues. CDR1 and CDR2 from the germline V gene are SGHAT and FQDESV (reference sequence). The CDR3 is CASSLETGSSSYEQYF. For the CDR3, the DNA is TGTGCCAGCAGCTTAGAGACAGGGTCTTCTTCGTACGAGCAGTACTTC.

In its sample, this clonotype was seen once. This sequence joins TRBV10-1 and TRBJ2-7, with D uncertain. Germline CDR1 reads WNHNN; CDR2 reads SYGVQD (reference sequence). Deletions cut 4 bases from V and 6 bases from J, with 13 bases between. The CDR3 consists of 13 residues. The DNA of the CDR3 is TGCGCCAGCAGTGGTACCAGCATCCCCGAGCAGTACTTC. It yields the protein CASSGTSIPEQYF.

The genes are TRBV20-1 and TRBJ1-1; 10 bases agree with TRBD1. With V trimmed by 4 bases and J by 4 bases, 6 bases remained unmatched. The CDR3 has 14 residues. Germline V CDR1 and CDR2: DFQATT, SNEGSKA (reference sequence). Here the CDR3 reads CSATSGTGVTEAFF. CDR3 nucleotides: TGCAGTGCTACGTCCGGGACAGGGGTCACTGAAGCTTTCTTT.

The rearrangement uses TRBV7-6 and TRBJ1-1; D remains ambiguous. Trimming took 4 bases from V and 3 from J, leaving 21 bases between them. This CDR3 is 17 amino acids long. Germline V gene data show CDR1 as SGHVS and CDR2 as FNYEAQ. The DNA for the CDR3 is TGTGCCAGCAGCTCCAACGCTCGGACCTGGGTGGACACTGAAGCTTTCTTT. Translating gives CASSSNARTWVDTEAFF. Variable domain in full (rest from reference TRBV7-6 and TRBJ1-1): GAGVSQSPRYKVTKRGQDVALRCDPISGHVSLYWYRQALGQGPEFLTYFNYEAQQDKSGLPNDRFSAERPEGSISTLTIQRTEQRDSAMYRCASSSNARTWVDTEAFFGQGTRLTVV.

This clonotype was detected ten times or more. The genes are TRBV25-1 and TRBJ2-1; D perhaps matches TRBD1 (5 bases). CDR3 length: 15 residues. Germline CDR1 reads MGHDK; CDR2 reads SYGVNS. V dropped 3 bases and J dropped 3 bases, with 12 bases sitting between them. The CDR3 here is CASSDPDIYYNEQFF. CDR3 sequence (DNA): TGTGCCAGCAGTGATCCGGACATATACTACAATGAGCAGTTCTTC.

Many counts were recorded for this clonotype. The chain is built from TRBV5-1 and TRBJ2-1, with TRBD2 identical over 7 bases. Germline loops: CDR1 SGHRS, CDR2 YFSETQ. This CDR3 has 13 residues. J was trimmed by 14 bases and V by 1 base; bases with no gene match: 9. The CDR3 sequence: CASSLLGGTGEFF. The CDR3 coding sequence is TGCGCCAGCAGCTTGCTCGGGGGGACGGGCGAGTTCTTC.

This chain links TRBV2 with TRBJ2-3, with no clear D. Looked up from germline, CDR1 is SNHLY and CDR2 is FYNNEI. Trimming removed 3 bases at V and 11 bases at J, with 15 bases between. This CDR3 is built from 13 residues. The CDR3 sequence is CASSECRPLGQYF. The DNA for the CDR3 is TGTGCCAGCAGTGAGTGCCGGCCTCTCGGGCAGTATTTT.

This chain uses TRBV4-1 with TRBJ2-1; TRBD2 matches at 10 bases. CDR1 MGHRA and CDR2 YSYEKL come from the germline V gene. J gave up 7 bases and V 0 bases, and 6 bases lay outside the gene matches. The CDR3 contains 16 residues. The CDR3 DNA reads TGCGCCAGCAGCCAAGATCATAGCGGGAGGAAGAATGAGCAGTTCTTC. Translated: CASSQDHSGRKNEQFF.

The chain is built from TRBV12-3 or TRBV12-4 and TRBJ2-2; no definite D call. Trimming took off 3 bases at V and 7 bases at J, with 12 bases between the two ends. This CDR3 has 14 residues. CDR3 nucleotide sequence: TGTGCCAGCAGTTTCCTTAGTCCGGGCGGGGAGCTGTTTTTT. It yields the protein CASSFLSPGGELFF.

The chain is built from TRBV9 and TRBJ2-3; TRBD2 matches at 8 bases. V gave up 4 bases and J gave up 0 bases; unmatched junction bases: 13. The germline CDR1 and CDR2 sequences are SGDLS and YYNGEE. The CDR3 runs to 18 residues. The CDR3, as DNA: TGTGCCAGCAGCCCGGGACTAGAGTACACCACTAGCACAGATACGCAGTATTTT. Translation: CASSPGLEYTTSTDTQYF.

This chain connects TRBV11-1 to TRBJ2-4; 16 bases match TRBD2. The better agreement between TRBJ2-7 and the DNA end casts doubt on the J call. Germline V CDR1 and CDR2: SGHAT, FQDESV (reference sequence). The CDR3 consists of 17 residues. The CDR3 coding sequence is TGTGCCAGCAGCTTTGGGACTAGCGGGAGGGAGAGCTACGAGCAGTACTTC. The encoded protein is CASSFGTSGRESYEQYF.

Note on this clonotype: At one end, the junction sequence differs from germline, possibly due to a read error. The rearrangement links TRBV7-6 to TRBJ2-3, with 11 bases that match TRBD2. Germline assignment: CDR1 SGHVS and CDR2 FNYEAQ. The CDR3 totals 14 residues. The CDR3, as DNA: TGTGCCAGCAGCCTAGCGGGAGGTTTTGATACGCAGTATTTT. This gives the protein CASSLAGGFDTQYF.

V usage is TRBV11-1 and J usage is TRBJ1-2, with 7 nucleotides matching TRBD1. Germline lookup yields CDR1 SGHAT and CDR2 FQDESV (reference sequence). The CDR3 is 15 amino acids. J was trimmed by 6 bases and V by 3 bases; bases with no gene match: 10. This chain's CDR3 is CASSFPTGWDNGYTF. As DNA, the CDR3 is TGTGCCAGCAGCTTCCCGACAGGGTGGGATAATGGCTACACCTTC.